This is a list of T cell receptor beta chains from one sample in a study of response to subunit inactivated influenza vaccine. A single record per CDR3 protein comes from TCRdb applying MiXCR to the RT-PCR reads. The repertoire has 550,000 to 650,000 distinct CDR3 sequences, about 11% of them found once; the top ten carry roughly 10%. Sequencing used PBMCs from blood, obtained on the day of vaccination. The receptors were gathered from a man aged 50-60 years who received an inactivated influenza vaccine. Both conserved end residues are part of each CDR3. The D gene is left open where the match is weak. Rows give clone size only sometimes, using once, few, many, or a class for an expanded clone.

D gene,clone size,V gene,J gene,CDR3 protein,CDR3 DNA
.,few,TRBV3-1,TRBJ2-5,CASSQGGASMETQYF,TGTGCCAGCAGCCAAGGCGGGGCTTCCATGGAGACCCAGTACTTC
TRBD1,.,TRBV7-6,TRBJ2-3,CASSGGTGAPTDTQYF,TGTGCCAGCAGCGGGGGCACAGGGGCCCCCACAGATACGCAGTATTTT
TRBD2,few,TRBV6-5,TRBJ2-1,CASSYSTREDSYNEQFF,TGTGCCAGCAGTTACTCGACACGGGAGGACTCCTACAATGAGCAGTTCTTC
.,few,TRBV30,TRBJ2-7,CAWTLGGYEQYF,TGTGCCTGGACCCTAGGAGGCTACGAGCAGTACTTC
TRBD1,few,TRBV12-3/TRBV12-4,TRBJ1-5,CASNLQGSNQPQHF,TGTGCCAGCAACCTACAGGGGAGCAATCAGCCCCAGCATTTT
TRBD2,few,TRBV4-3,TRBJ2-2,CASSQAATSAAGELFF,TGCGCCAGCAGCCAAGCGGCGACTAGCGCCGCCGGGGAGCTGTTTTTT
.,many,TRBV6-1,TRBJ1-1,CASSETSGRGQAEAFF,TGTGCCAGCAGTGAAACTTCGGGCAGGGGTCAAGCTGAAGCTTTCTTT
.,many,TRBV6-5,TRBJ2-1,CASSSTRYNEQFF,TGTGCCAGCAGTTCGACTCGTTACAATGAGCAGTTCTTC
.,.,TRBV18,TRBJ2-1,CASSPSLAKIYNEQFF,TGTGCCAGCTCACCATCGCTAGCGAAAATCTACAATGAGCAGTTCTTC
.,few,TRBV2,TRBJ2-5,CASNLAAQYF,TGTGCCAGCAACCTAGCAGCCCAGTACTTC
.,many,TRBV7-2,TRBJ2-2,CASSPHMSTGELFF,TGTGCCAGCAGCCCCCATATGAGCACCGGGGAGCTGTTTTTT